This passage covers 6 T cell receptor beta chains from one sample sequenced in a study of OX40 agonist ivuxolimab in advanced cancers. Some clones are missing from TCRdb's copy, which holds only in-frame ones; the method was immunoSEQ multiplex PCR. The table shows tens of thousands of clones, with 70% to 90% occurring only once. Sequencing was performed on CD4+ or CD8+ T cells sorted from blood, taken in a trial of the OX40 agonist ivuxolimab. These receptors came from an adult with an advanced solid tumor such as melanoma, head and neck, liver or kidney cancer.

The chain couples TRBV29-1 to TRBJ2-7; no definite D call. This CDR3 has 13 residues. Germline V gene sequence: CDR1 SQVTM, CDR2 ANQGSEA. The ends were cut back, 7 bases at V and 4 bases at J, with 17 bases in the middle. CDR3 nucleotide sequence: TGCAGCGGAGAGCGTTTAGACCGTTACGAGCAGTACTTC. Amino acids: CSGERLDRYEQYF.

J is TRBJ2-7 and V is TRBV7-8; perhaps TRBD1 as D (5 bases). Trimming stripped 3 bases from V and 3 bases from J, with 9 bases between. Germline CDR1 reads SGHVS; CDR2 reads FQNEAQ. This CDR3 has 13 residues. The CDR3 region has the DNA TGTGCCAGCAGCTTCGGACACCTCTACGAGCAGTACGTC. Its protein product is CASSFGHLYEQYV.

The V call is TRBV14, the J call TRBJ2-5; D remains ambiguous. Trimming cost V 0 bases and J 7 bases, with 18 bases left between them. Germline V CDR1 and CDR2: SGHDN, FVKESK. There are 16 residues in the CDR3. CDR3 nucleotide sequence: TGTGCCAGCAGCCAAGACGTTTCCTGGGCCCCCGGGACCCAGTACTTC. Protein product: CASSQDVSWAPGTQYF. The variable domain in full, completed from reference TRBV14 and TRBJ2-5, reads EAGVTQFPSHSVIEKGQTVTLRCDPISGHDNLYWYRRVMGKEIKFLLHFVKESKQDESGMPNNRFLAERTGGTYSTLKVQPAELEDSGVYFCASSQDVSWAPGTQYFGPGTRLLVL.

The chain is built from TRBV7-6 and TRBJ1-5; TRBD1 agrees at 8 bases. V trimming: 5 bases; J trimming: 1 base; junction bases outside the gene matches: 13. The CDR3 is made up of 18 amino acids. Germline V lookup: CDR1 SGHVS, CDR2 FNYEAQ. CDR3 in amino acids: CASSPTGQALRSNQPQHF. The CDR3 bases are TGTGCCAGCAGCCCGACGGGACAGGCCCTTAGGAGCAATCAGCCCCAGCATTTT.

As for this clone: Relative to the germline gene, one junction end is altered; a read error may explain this. The chain joins TRBV4-3 to TRBJ2-7, with D unresolved. CDR1 is LGHNA, CDR2 YSLEER, per germline. The CDR3 sequence is 9 residues long. The CDR3 DNA reads as TGCGCCAGCAGCCAAACCCCTCGCTTC. It is translated as CASSQTPRF.

V and J are TRBV25-1 and TRBJ2-3, with D possibly being TRBD1 (6 bases). Germline V lookup: CDR1 MGHDK, CDR2 SYGVNS. The CDR3 length is 15 residues. The V end was cut by 2 bases, the J end by 0 bases, with 9 bases between. CDR3 bases: TGTGCCAGCAGTGAACCGAGGGGGAGCACAGATACGCAGTATTTT. Protein product: CASSEPRGSTDTQYF.